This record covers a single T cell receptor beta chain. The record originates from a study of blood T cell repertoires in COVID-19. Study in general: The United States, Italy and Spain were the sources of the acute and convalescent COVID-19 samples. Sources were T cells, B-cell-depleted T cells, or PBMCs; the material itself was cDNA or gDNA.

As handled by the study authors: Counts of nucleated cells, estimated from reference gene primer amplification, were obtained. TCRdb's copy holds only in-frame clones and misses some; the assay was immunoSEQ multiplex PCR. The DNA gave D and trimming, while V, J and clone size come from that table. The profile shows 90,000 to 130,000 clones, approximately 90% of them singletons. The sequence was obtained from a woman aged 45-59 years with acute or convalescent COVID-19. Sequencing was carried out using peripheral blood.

This chain's CDR3 is CASSRAGTSGRGEQYF. In nucleotides, the CDR3 is TGTGCCAGCAGTAGGGCAGGAACTAGCGGGAGAGGGGAGCAGTACTTC. This rearrangement joins TRBV28 to TRBJ2-5, with TRBD2 matching over 11 bases. Trimming at V came to 5 bases and at J to 11 bases, leaving 16 bases not matched to a gene. This CDR3 is built from 16 residues. CDR1 and CDR2 (germline): MDHEN, SYDVKM.